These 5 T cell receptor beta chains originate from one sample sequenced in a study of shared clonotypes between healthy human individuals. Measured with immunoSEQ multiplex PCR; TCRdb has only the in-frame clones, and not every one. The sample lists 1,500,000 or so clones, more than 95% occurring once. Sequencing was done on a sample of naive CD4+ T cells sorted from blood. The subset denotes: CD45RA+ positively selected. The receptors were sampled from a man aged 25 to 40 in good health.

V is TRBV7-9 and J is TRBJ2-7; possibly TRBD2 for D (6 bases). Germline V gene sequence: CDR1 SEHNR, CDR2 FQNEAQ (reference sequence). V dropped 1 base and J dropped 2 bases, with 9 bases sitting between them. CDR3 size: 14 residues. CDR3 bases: TGTGCCAGCAGCTTAGACGGGACTCCCTACGAGCAGTACTTC. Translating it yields CASSLDGTPYEQYF.

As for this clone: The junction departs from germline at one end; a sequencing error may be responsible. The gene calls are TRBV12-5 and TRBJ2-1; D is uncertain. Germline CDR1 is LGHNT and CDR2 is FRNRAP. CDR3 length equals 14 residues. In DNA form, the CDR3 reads TGTGCTAGTGGTTTGGGGGTCTCCCACAATGAGCAGTTCTTC. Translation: CASGLGVSHNEQFF.

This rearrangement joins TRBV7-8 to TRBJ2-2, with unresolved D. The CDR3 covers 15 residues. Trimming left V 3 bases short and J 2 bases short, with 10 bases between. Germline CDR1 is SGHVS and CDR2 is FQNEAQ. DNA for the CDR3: TGTGCCAGCAGCTTGGGTCGCCGTAACACCGGGGAGCTGTTTTTT. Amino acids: CASSLGRRNTGELFF.

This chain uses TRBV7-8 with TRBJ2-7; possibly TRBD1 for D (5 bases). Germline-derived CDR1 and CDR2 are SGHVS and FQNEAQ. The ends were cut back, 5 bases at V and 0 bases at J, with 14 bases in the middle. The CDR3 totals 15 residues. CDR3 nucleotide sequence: TGTGCCAGCAGCCAAAAACAGGCGAACTCCTACGAGCAGTACTTC. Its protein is CASSQKQANSYEQYF.

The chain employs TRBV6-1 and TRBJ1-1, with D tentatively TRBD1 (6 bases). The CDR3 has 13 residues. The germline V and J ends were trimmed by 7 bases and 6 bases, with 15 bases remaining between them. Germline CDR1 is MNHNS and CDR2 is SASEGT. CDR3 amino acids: CASINAPGAEAFF. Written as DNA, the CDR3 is TGTGCCAGCATTAACGCCCCAGGGGCTGAAGCTTTCTTT.